This T cell receptor beta chain was recovered during a study of blood T cell repertoires in COVID-19. The overall study: The United States, Italy and Spain supplied acute and convalescent COVID-19 samples.

In the source study's methods: Amplified reference gene primers provided the basis for estimating nucleated cell counts. TCRdb keeps only in-frame clones here, not all; method: immunoSEQ multiplex PCR. Clonal size and the V and J genes are those of that table, whereas D and trimming came from the DNA. The table shows under 200,000 clones, with roughly 87% occurring only once. The J segment lost 4 bases and the V segment lost 6 bases, leaving 5 bases of the junction unmatched. The V gene's germline CDR1 is SNHLY and CDR2 FYNNEI. The CDR3 consists of 13 residues. V is TRBV2 and J is TRBJ1-1; 7 bases line up with TRBD1. The source material was peripheral blood. This clonotype was sampled from a man aged 55 to 70 with active or convalescent COVID-19. The CDR3 here is CASSVDRVTEAFF. CDR3 in DNA: TGTGCCAGCAGCGTTGACAGGGTCACTGAAGCTTTCTTT.